Listed below are T cell receptor beta chains from one sample, sequenced in a study of T cells in Graves' hyperthyroidism and ophthalmopathy. TCRdb re-derived calls from the multiplex PCR reads in MiXCR, one entry per CDR3 protein. The profile shows approximately 200,000 distinct CDR3 sequences, about 17% of them singletons. Material for sequencing was blood. The receptor set was obtained from a man aged 40-49 years with Graves' hyperthyroidism. CDR3s include the opening cysteine and the closing phenylalanine or tryptophan. The D gene is left open where the match is weak. Where a row states a size, it is once, few, many or the class of an expanded clone; other rows omit it.

>TRBD2|14|TRBJ2-3|many|TRBV7-9
CASSLLAAADTQYF
TGTGCCAGCAGCTTGCTAGCGGCAGCAGATACGCAGTATTTT
>TRBD1|16|TRBJ2-7|many|TRBV2
CASSEGPGTGVYEQYF
TGTGCCAGCAGTGAAGGACCCGGGACAGGGGTATACGAGCAGTACTTC
>NA|15|TRBJ1-2|NA|TRBV2
CASSERQTANYGYTF
TGTGCCAGCAGTGAGAGGCAGACCGCTAACTATGGCTACACCTTC
>NA|15|TRBJ1-5|few|TRBV5-1
CASSKDPEGNQPQHF
TGCGCCAGCAGCAAGGACCCTGAGGGCAATCAGCCCCAGCATTTT
>TRBD2|17|TRBJ2-2|many|TRBV20-1
CSARTPSGGPNTGELFF
TGCAGTGCTAGAACCCCTAGCGGGGGCCCTAACACCGGGGAGCTGTTTTTT
>NA|11|TRBJ2-1|NA|TRBV6-1
CASSYLGEQFF
TGTGCCAGCAGTTATTTGGGCGAGCAGTTCTTC
>NA|15|TRBJ2-1|many|TRBV4-3
CASSQGLSSYNEQFF
TGCGCCAGCAGCCAAGGACTGAGCTCCTACAATGAGCAGTTCTTC
>TRBD2|14|TRBJ2-3|NA|TRBV12-3/TRBV12-4
CAAAKNGGTDTQYF
TGTGCCGCGGCAAAGAACGGGGGGACAGATACGCAGTATTTT
>TRBD2|18|TRBJ2-3|few|TRBV9
CASSAPWLRRGNTDTQYF
TGTGCCAGCAGCGCGCCTTGGCTAAGGCGGGGGAACACAGATACGCAGTATTTT
>TRBD2|16|TRBJ2-6|many|TRBV7-3
CASSQYRGAGANVLTF
TGTGCCAGCAGCCAGTATCGGGGGGCTGGGGCCAACGTCCTGACTTTC
>TRBD1|13|TRBJ1-2|many|TRBV12-3/TRBV12-4
CASSLRTGGGYTF
TGTGCCAGCAGTTTGAGGACAGGGGGTGGCTACACCTTC
>NA|14|TRBJ2-7|many|TRBV4-3
CASSQTRTVDEQYF
TGCGCCAGCAGCCAGACGCGGACTGTTGACGAGCAGTACTTC
>NA|13|TRBJ2-3|few|TRBV27
CASSPITTDTQYF
TGTGCCAGCAGTCCCATAACCACAGATACGCAGTATTTT
>NA|14|TRBJ1-5|many|TRBV12-3/TRBV12-4
CASRQRDSNQPQHF
TGTGCCAGCAGGCAGAGAGATAGCAATCAGCCCCAGCATTTT
>NA|13|TRBJ2-7|many|TRBV15
CATSRDARAEQYF
TGTGCCACCAGCAGAGATGCGAGGGCCGAGCAGTACTTC
>NA|15|TRBJ1-1|many|TRBV10-3
CAISNPLGVNTEAFF
TGTGCCATCAGTAACCCCTTAGGGGTCAACACTGAAGCTTTCTTT
>NA|14|TRBJ2-1|NA|TRBV20-1
CSGSEEGRWGEQFF
TGCAGTGGGTCCGAAGAGGGGCGCTGGGGTGAGCAGTTCTTC
>TRBD2|16|TRBJ2-5|many|TRBV24-1
CATGNRLADLQETQYF
TGTGCCACCGGAAACCGACTAGCGGATTTACAAGAGACCCAGTACTTC
>NA|15|TRBJ1-3|few|TRBV7-9
CASSLKGLSGNTIYF
TGTGCCAGCAGTCTGAAAGGGCTCTCTGGAAACACCATATATTTT
>TRBD2|17|TRBJ2-5|NA|TRBV7-2
CASPDYGGGGGVETQYF
TGTGCCAGCCCCGACTATGGTGGGGGGGGGGGGGTGGAGACCCAGTACTTC
>NA|15|TRBJ1-4|many|TRBV5-1
CASSPPEGGGEKLFF
TGCGCCAGCAGCCCCCCAGAGGGAGGTGGTGAAAAACTGTTTTTT
>TRBD1|16|TRBJ2-5|many|TRBV11-2
CASSLRGQGLAETQYF
TGTGCCAGCAGCTTACGAGGACAGGGGCTCGCTGAGACCCAGTACTTC
>NA|14|TRBJ2-3|NA|TRBV5-1
CASFRSSGTDTQYF
TGCGCCAGCTTCCGGAGTTCTGGCACAGATACGCAGTATTTT
>NA|18|TRBJ2-1|many|TRBV11-3
CASSHGTGQLGHGNEQFF
TGTGCCAGCAGCCATGGGACCGGACAACTGGGACATGGTAATGAGCAGTTCTTC
>NA|12|TRBJ1-1|many|TRBV24-1
CATSDSSLEAFF
TGTGCCACCAGTGATTCCAGTCTCGAAGCTTTCTTT
>TRBD2|16|TRBJ2-2|NA|TRBV9
CASSVVAGGYTGELFF
TGTGCCAGCAGCGTAGTAGCGGGGGGTTACACCGGGGAGCTGTTTTTT
>NA|14|TRBJ1-1|many|TRBV12-3/TRBV12-4
CASSSGRGNTEAFF
TGTGCCAGCAGCAGTGGGCGGGGGAACACTGAAGCTTTCTTT
>NA|13|TRBJ2-2|NA|TRBV6-1
CASRGTNTGELFF
TGTGCCAGCAGGGGGACGAACACCGGGGAGCTGTTTTTT
>NA|12|TRBJ1-2|many|TRBV6-2/TRBV6-3
CASRTGRRGYTF
TGTGCCAGCAGAACGGGACGGCGTGGCTACACCTTC
>NA|12|TRBJ1-5|many|TRBV30
CAWSVEDQPQHF
TGTGCCTGGAGTGTTGAGGATCAGCCCCAGCATTTT
>TRBD2|16|TRBJ2-1|NA|TRBV20-1
CSASGTSGGANNEQFF
TGCAGTGCCTCAGGGACTAGCGGGGGGGCCAACAATGAGCAGTTCTTC
>TRBD1|14|TRBJ1-5|NA|TRBV20-1
CSAASGTDNQPQHF
TGCAGTGCTGCCTCTGGGACAGACAATCAGCCCCAGCATTTT
>TRBD1|14|TRBJ1-5|few|TRBV30
CAWSVGTGNLPQHF
TGTGCCTGGAGTGTAGGGACAGGGAATTTACCCCAGCATTTT
>NA|11|TRBJ1-1|many|TRBV12-3/TRBV12-4
CASSPGPEAFF
TGTGCCAGCAGCCCCGGGCCTGAAGCTTTCTTT
>TRBD1|16|TRBJ1-1|NA|TRBV3-1
CASSARADRLNTEAFF
TGTGCCAGCAGCGCAAGGGCGGACAGGTTGAACACTGAAGCTTTCTTT
>TRBD2|19|TRBJ2-3|many|TRBV27
CASSSRTPSRGGSTDTQYF
TGTGCCAGCAGTTCCCGGACCCCCTCTCGCGGGGGAAGCACAGATACGCAGTATTTT
>NA|20|TRBJ1-5|many|TRBV28
CASSPHGQSGYADSNQPQHF
TGTGCCAGCAGTCCGCACGGACAGAGCGGATATGCCGATAGCAATCAGCCCCAGCATTTT
>NA|15|TRBJ2-2|NA|TRBV7-3
CASSQSAGFTGELFF
TGTGCCAGCAGCCAATCGGCAGGGTTCACCGGGGAGCTGTTTTTT
>NA|15|TRBJ1-1|many|TRBV28
CASSLNRNMNTEAFF
TGTGCCAGCAGTTTAAACAGGAACATGAACACTGAAGCTTTCTTT
>NA|16|TRBJ1-4|NA|TRBV5-1
CASSLGGLRDNEKLFF
TGCGCCAGCAGCTTGGGGGGCTTACGTGATAATGAAAAACTGTTTTTT